This T cell receptor (beta chain) was profiled in a study of T cell responses to AZD1222 COVID-19 vaccine. Germline values: CDR1 SGHVS, CDR2 FNYEAQ. This CDR3 has 15 amino acids. With V trimmed by 5 bases and J by 1 base, 7 bases remained unmatched. This table comes from immunoSEQ multiplex PCR, and its TCRdb copy is limited to in-frame clones, with some not included. The sample gives approximately 150,000 clones, 92% of which show up once; approximately 1.1% is in the top ten. The specimen was peripheral blood, collected 28 days after the second AZD1222 dose. The gene calls are TRBV7-6 and TRBJ1-1; 7 bases line up with TRBD1. This TCR was sampled from an adult who received the AZD1222 COVID-19 vaccine. CDR3 protein: CASSARQGENTEAFF. The CDR3 DNA reads as TGTGCCAGCAGCGCACGACAGGGCGAGAACACTGAAGCTTTCTTT.